The T cell receptor (beta chain) under discussion was sequenced for a study of blood T cell repertoires in COVID-19 (dated by TCRdb to about 2020). Broadly, across the study: Collaborator samples came from the United States, Italy and Spain and covered acute and convalescent phases of COVID-19. The prospective study material was composed of cDNA or gDNA derived from T cells, B-cell-depleted T cells, or PBMCs. The repertoires were released in a freely available public database meant as a resource for research on the immune response to SARS-CoV-2. The sample metadata nearly always contained a de-identified subject ID, COVID-19 status, age in years and sex. Where available, HLA class I and class II types were taken from metadata supplied by the sample provider and were not determined by assay-based typing. Deeply sampled blood TCRbeta repertoires from subjects exposed to, actively infected with, or recovered from COVID-19 were included in the dataset. Samples were obtained from the ongoing ImmuneRACE study (first 160 participants) and from 1,000 to 1,500 subjects provided by 6 global collaborators.

Participants in the prospective study were aged about 18 to 95 years, lived in 24 United States geographic areas, and enrolled through a virtual design. In the prospective study, cohorts were assigned on the basis of participant-reported clinical history obtained from a screening survey and a study questionnaire. ImmuneRACE Cohort 3 recovered participants were defined by two consecutive negative NP/OP PCR tests, healthcare professional clearance, or symptom resolution. In the prospective study, mobile phlebotomists collected whole blood, serum and a nasopharyngeal or oropharyngeal swab from each participant. Over a 2-month period, participants in the prospective study had the option of providing additional blood draws and questionnaires. Prospective study blood samples were shipped either frozen or at room temperature before DNA extraction. A remark on this clone: This receptor's antigen is unknown. Per-base quality was not reported, and no clone a single base away is much larger than it.

Results the study describes overall, beyond this receptor: Clinical and demographic metadata were provided uncurated, with the amount varying by source and participant.

TCRbeta CDR3 regions were amplified from genomic DNA by means of the immunoSEQ Assay, a bias-controlled multiplex PCR. In the original analysis: The number of nucleated cells in each sample was estimated from the amplification of reference gene primers within the assay. To quantify the absolute abundance of each unique TCRbeta CDR3 rearrangement, sequence reads were collapsed and filtered. For each sample, productive Simpson clonality was calculated as the square root of Simpson's diversity index over productive rearrangements. Held by TCRdb, this immuneACCESS table contains in-frame sequences only and omits some clones. Under half of the omission traces to an unresolved V gene where checked; the cause of the rest is unknown. V and J calls and clone size are as listed in that table; D and trimming were resolved from the DNA. Here the sample has over 200,000 clones; 70% to 90% occur a single time. Approximately 1.9% of the sample is in the top ten clones.

Reading the germline V gene gives CDR1 SNHLY and CDR2 FYNNEI. From its cysteine to its phenylalanine, the CDR3 spans 14 amino acids. The retained sequence is limited to the CDR3, 42 bases, with the frame set at the first base. V and J lose 0 bases and 6 bases, and a span of 8 bases separates them. The rearranged chain carries TRBV2 and TRBJ2-2; the D gene is unclear. This TCR was recovered from a woman aged 45-65 years who had recovered from COVID-19. Sequencing used PBMCs or T cells enriched from blood (not recorded which). The DNA reads TGTGCCAGCAGTGAAGCCTTGGGCTCCGGGGAGCTGTTTTTT. The encoded protein is CASSEALGSGELFF.